This is a list of T cell receptor beta chains from one sample in a study of blood T cell repertoires in COVID-19. Sequencing used immunoSEQ multiplex PCR; TCRdb keeps in-frame clones, though not all of them. The table lists 250,000 to 300,000 clones, around 89% of them singletons. The sample was PBMCs or T cells enriched from blood (not recorded which). The receptors come from a man in his forties who had recovered from COVID-19. Both conserved end residues are part of each CDR3. Each record gives: CDR3 protein, CDR3 DNA, D gene, clone size, V gene, J gene. The D gene is left open where the match is weak. Size values are once, few and many counts, or a class for expanded clones, and some rows have none.

CDR3 protein: CASSYSGTQSTDTQYF; CDR3 DNA: TGTGCCAGCAGTTACTCGGGGACTCAAAGCACAGATACGCAGTATTTT; D gene: .; clone size: .; V gene: TRBV6-5; J gene: TRBJ2-3
CDR3 protein: CASSLAKVGTGGFTDTQYF; CDR3 DNA: TGTGCCAGCAGCTTGGCCAAGGTGGGGACAGGGGGATTCACAGATACGCAGTATTTT; D gene: TRBD1; clone size: .; V gene: TRBV5-8; J gene: TRBJ2-3
CDR3 protein: CASSQRLAGSYNEQFF; CDR3 DNA: TGTGCCAGCAGCCAAAGACTAGCTGGCTCCTACAATGAGCAGTTCTTC; D gene: TRBD2; clone size: .; V gene: TRBV3-1/TRBV3-2; J gene: TRBJ2-1
CDR3 protein: CASSTNRDRGRGDSGANVLTF; CDR3 DNA: TGTGCCAGCAGCACAAACCGGGACAGGGGGCGTGGGGACTCTGGGGCCAACGTCCTGACTTTC; D gene: TRBD1; clone size: .; V gene: TRBV7-9; J gene: TRBJ2-6
CDR3 protein: CASRRQGLDEKLFF; CDR3 DNA: TGTGCCAGCAGACGACAGGGCCTAGATGAAAAACTGTTTTTT; D gene: TRBD1; clone size: few; V gene: TRBV27; J gene: TRBJ1-4
CDR3 protein: CASSYGSTSAAREQYF; CDR3 DNA: TGTGCCAGCAGTTATGGGTCGACTAGCGCCGCCAGGGAGCAGTACTTC; D gene: TRBD2; clone size: .; V gene: TRBV6-2/TRBV6-3; J gene: TRBJ2-7
CDR3 protein: CASSQGDRGQGGEKLFF; CDR3 DNA: TGCGCCAGCAGCCAGGGAGACAGGGGGCAGGGGGGTGAAAAACTGTTTTTT; D gene: TRBD1; clone size: .; V gene: TRBV4-1; J gene: TRBJ1-4
CDR3 protein: CSVGLAGGYEQYF; CDR3 DNA: TGCAGCGTTGGTTTGGCAGGGGGCTACGAGCAGTACTTC; D gene: TRBD1; clone size: .; V gene: TRBV29-1; J gene: TRBJ2-7
CDR3 protein: CASSPRAGSSYNEQFF; CDR3 DNA: TGTGCCAGCAGCCCACGGGCGGGGAGCTCCTACAATGAGCAGTTCTTC; D gene: .; clone size: .; V gene: TRBV7-3; J gene: TRBJ2-1
CDR3 protein: CASSLGLGGEKLFF; CDR3 DNA: TGTGCCAGCAGCTTAGGACTCGGCGGGGAAAAACTGTTTTTT; D gene: .; clone size: .; V gene: TRBV11-2; J gene: TRBJ1-4
CDR3 protein: CASSDESLGVTEQYF; CDR3 DNA: TGTGCCAGCAGTGATGAGTCCCTGGGCGTAACGGAGCAGTACTTC; D gene: .; clone size: .; V gene: TRBV2; J gene: TRBJ2-7
CDR3 protein: CASSLGQGHNEQFF; CDR3 DNA: TGTGCCAGCAGCTTAGGACAGGGACACAATGAGCAGTTCTTC; D gene: TRBD1; clone size: .; V gene: TRBV7-3; J gene: TRBJ2-1
CDR3 protein: CASSLNRGYGYTF; CDR3 DNA: TGTGCCAGCAGCTTGAACAGGGGCTATGGCTACACCTTC; D gene: TRBD1; clone size: .; V gene: TRBV5-6; J gene: TRBJ1-2
CDR3 protein: CASSVRNFQGDEQFF; CDR3 DNA: TGTGCCAGCAGCGTACGAAACTTCCAGGGGGATGAGCAGTTCTTC; D gene: TRBD1; clone size: .; V gene: TRBV11-2; J gene: TRBJ2-1
CDR3 protein: CASSPQGLRQPQHF; CDR3 DNA: TGCGCCAGCAGCCCGCAGGGTCTCCGTCAGCCCCAGCATTTT; D gene: .; clone size: once; V gene: TRBV5-1; J gene: TRBJ1-5
CDR3 protein: CASSPRTGRAKNIQYF; CDR3 DNA: TGCGCCAGCAGCCCTCGGACAGGGAGGGCCAAAAACATTCAGTACTTC; D gene: TRBD1; clone size: once; V gene: TRBV5-1; J gene: TRBJ2-4
CDR3 protein: CASSTFGQASYYGYTF; CDR3 DNA: TGTGCCAGCAGTACCTTCGGACAGGCCTCTTACTATGGCTACACCTTC; D gene: TRBD1; clone size: .; V gene: TRBV6-2/TRBV6-3; J gene: TRBJ1-2
CDR3 protein: CASSLGLAGLNTGELFF; CDR3 DNA: TGTGCCAGCAGTCTAGGACTAGCGGGGCTAAACACCGGGGAGCTGTTTTTT; D gene: TRBD2; clone size: .; V gene: TRBV3-1/TRBV3-2; J gene: TRBJ2-2
CDR3 protein: CASSQDLRQGEQPQHF; CDR3 DNA: TGCGCCAGCAGCCAAGATCTTCGACAGGGGGAACAGCCCCAGCATTTT; D gene: TRBD1; clone size: .; V gene: TRBV4-3; J gene: TRBJ1-5
CDR3 protein: CASSHLTGIGETQYF; CDR3 DNA: TGTGCCAGCAGCCACCTGACAGGGATTGGCGAGACCCAGTACTTC; D gene: TRBD1; clone size: .; V gene: TRBV14; J gene: TRBJ2-5
CDR3 protein: CASNVRQGYGYTF; CDR3 DNA: TGTGCCAGTAACGTCCGACAGGGCTATGGCTACACCTTC; D gene: TRBD1; clone size: .; V gene: TRBV19; J gene: TRBJ1-2
CDR3 protein: CASSPGQGGSGANVLTF; CDR3 DNA: TGTGCCAGCTCACCAGGACAGGGAGGCTCTGGGGCCAACGTCCTGACTTTC; D gene: TRBD1; clone size: .; V gene: TRBV18; J gene: TRBJ2-6
CDR3 protein: CASSRGNEQFF; CDR3 DNA: TGTGCCAGCAGCCGAGGCAATGAGCAGTTCTTC; D gene: .; clone size: once; V gene: TRBV7-6; J gene: TRBJ2-1
CDR3 protein: CASSYQRRNQPQHF; CDR3 DNA: TGTGCCAGTAGTTACCAGAGGCGCAATCAGCCCCAGCATTTT; D gene: .; clone size: .; V gene: TRBV19; J gene: TRBJ1-5
CDR3 protein: CASSGGLAGTYNEQFF; CDR3 DNA: TGTGCCAGCAGCGGGGGACTAGCGGGAACCTACAATGAGCAGTTCTTC; D gene: TRBD2; clone size: .; V gene: TRBV7-3; J gene: TRBJ2-1
CDR3 protein: CASSLPGTSGSTDTQYF; CDR3 DNA: TGCGCCAGCAGCTTACCCGGGACTAGCGGGAGCACAGATACGCAGTATTTT; D gene: TRBD2; clone size: .; V gene: TRBV5-1; J gene: TRBJ2-3
CDR3 protein: CASSVGRSGNQPQHF; CDR3 DNA: TGTGCCAGCAGCGTTGGGAGGTCCGGCAATCAGCCCCAGCATTTT; D gene: .; clone size: .; V gene: TRBV11-2; J gene: TRBJ1-5
CDR3 protein: CASRWGQGYNEQYF; CDR3 DNA: TGTGCCAGCAGATGGGGACAGGGTTACAACGAGCAGTACTTC; D gene: TRBD1; clone size: .; V gene: TRBV6-5; J gene: TRBJ2-7
CDR3 protein: CASSPAAGQGYSGYTF; CDR3 DNA: TGTGCCAGCAGCCCAGCGGCGGGACAGGGGTATTCTGGCTACACCTTC; D gene: TRBD1; clone size: .; V gene: TRBV11-3; J gene: TRBJ1-2
CDR3 protein: CATSDLTGGYNEQFF; CDR3 DNA: TGTGCCACCAGTGATTTAACCGGGGGCTACAATGAGCAGTTCTTC; D gene: .; clone size: .; V gene: TRBV24-1; J gene: TRBJ2-1
CDR3 protein: CASSDLGYSGANVLTF; CDR3 DNA: TGTGCCAGCAGTGACCTCGGGTACTCTGGGGCCAACGTCCTGACTTTC; D gene: .; clone size: once; V gene: TRBV6-1; J gene: TRBJ2-6
CDR3 protein: CASSLGRRGLWDEKLFF; CDR3 DNA: TGTGCCAGCAGCCTGGGGAGGAGGGGGCTTTGGGATGAAAAACTGTTTTTT; D gene: TRBD1; clone size: .; V gene: TRBV7-2; J gene: TRBJ1-4
CDR3 protein: CASSQAGGPEAFF; CDR3 DNA: TGTGCCAGCAGCCAAGCGGGGGGCCCTGAAGCTTTCTTT; D gene: .; clone size: .; V gene: TRBV3-1/TRBV3-2; J gene: TRBJ1-1
CDR3 protein: CASSFRTDSVTEAFF; CDR3 DNA: TGCGCCAGCAGCTTTCGGACTGATTCGGTCACTGAAGCTTTCTTT; D gene: .; clone size: .; V gene: TRBV5-1; J gene: TRBJ1-1
CDR3 protein: CASSLPIGEREAFF; CDR3 DNA: TGTGCCAGCAGCCTACCTATCGGGGAACGTGAAGCTTTCTTT; D gene: .; clone size: few; V gene: TRBV7-9; J gene: TRBJ1-1
CDR3 protein: CASSEDRDTGYTF; CDR3 DNA: TGTGCCAGCAGTGAAGACAGGGACACTGGCTACACCTTC; D gene: .; clone size: .; V gene: TRBV2; J gene: TRBJ1-2
CDR3 protein: CASSQTTGRTKNIQYF; CDR3 DNA: TGTGCCAGCAGCCAAACTACGGGGAGGACCAAAAACATTCAGTACTTC; D gene: .; clone size: .; V gene: TRBV14; J gene: TRBJ2-4
CDR3 protein: CASRPGSNEKLFF; CDR3 DNA: TGTGCCAGCCGCCCCGGGTCTAATGAAAAACTGTTTTTT; D gene: .; clone size: .; V gene: TRBV5-4; J gene: TRBJ1-4
CDR3 protein: CASSLVSGTGNEQFF; CDR3 DNA: TGCGCCAGCAGCTTGGTGTCGGGAACCGGAAATGAGCAGTTCTTC; D gene: .; clone size: .; V gene: TRBV5-1; J gene: TRBJ2-1
CDR3 protein: CATSDTRVGYTF; CDR3 DNA: TGTGCCACCAGTGATACCAGGGTTGGCTACACCTTC; D gene: .; clone size: .; V gene: TRBV24-1; J gene: TRBJ1-2
CDR3 protein: CASSEAAGGTGATEAFF; CDR3 DNA: TGTGCCAGCAGTGAAGCTGCAGGGGGTACGGGCGCCACTGAAGCTTTCTTT; D gene: TRBD1; clone size: .; V gene: TRBV2; J gene: TRBJ1-1
CDR3 protein: CASSPRDRVRAFF; CDR3 DNA: TGTGCCAGCAGCCCTCGGGACAGGGTTCGAGCTTTCTTT; D gene: TRBD1; clone size: .; V gene: TRBV11-3; J gene: TRBJ1-1